Below, 31 T cell receptor beta chains from the same sample are listed, as sequenced in a study of cytomegalovirus exposure and HLA in healthy donors. The PCR had 60 Vbeta and 13 Jbeta primers. Repertoires were generated with immunoSEQ multiplex PCR, while TCRdb's copy carries only in-frame clones and drops some. The sample contains 100,000 to 120,000 clones, 69% of which appear only once. The sample comprised PBMCs. All receptors derive from a man aged 25-45 years in good health and CMV-seronegative.

This sequence joins TRBV28 and TRBJ2-7; 9 bases map to TRBD1. This CDR3 has 16 amino acids. Germline V gene lookup returns CDR1 MDHEN and CDR2 SYDVKM. The V gene end was trimmed by 5 bases and the J gene end by 1 base; junction bases not matched to a gene: 9. CDR3 sequence (DNA): TGTGCCAGCAGTAAAATAGGACAGGGGACTTCCTACGAGCAGTACTTC. This codes for CASSKIGQGTSYEQYF.

A few counts support this clone. The rearrangement links TRBV29-1 to TRBJ1-2; perhaps TRBD1 as D (6 bases). This CDR3 region has 12 residues. Germline V CDR1 and CDR2: SQVTM, ANQGSEA. The V gene lost 4 bases and the J gene lost 4 bases, with 10 bases spanning the gap. This CDR3 is CSVGGRVYGYTF. CDR3 DNA: TGCAGCGTTGGGGGGCGTGTCTATGGCTACACCTTC.

This sequence joins TRBV7-2 and TRBJ2-7; possibly TRBD2 for D (6 bases). V gave up 5 bases and J gave up 0 bases, with 14 bases separating them. The CDR3 spans 15 residues. Germline assignment: CDR1 SGHTA and CDR2 FQGNSA. The CDR3 loop reads CASSGPGASSYEQYF. DNA of the CDR3: TGTGCCAGCAGCGGTCCGGGAGCCAGCTCCTACGAGCAGTACTTC. Using reference TRBV7-2 and TRBJ2-7 for the parts outside the CDR3, the full variable domain is GAGVSQSPSNKVTEKGKDVELRCDPISGHTALYWYRQSLGQGLEFLIYFQGNSAPDKSGLPSDRFSAERTGGSVSTLTIQRTQQEDSAVYLCASSGPGASSYEQYFGPGTRLTVT.

The CDR3 region has the DNA TGCGCCAGCAGCTTGAAGGGGGGGGAGACCCAGTACTTC. Its translation: CASSLKGGETQYF. This sequence joins TRBV5-1 and TRBJ2-5, with TRBD2 as a possible D gene (7 bases). V gave up 1 base and J gave up 5 bases, with 9 bases separating them. The germline V gene has CDR1 SGHRS and CDR2 YFSETQ. This CDR3 has 13 residues.

This clone was picked up a small number of times. This chain joins TRBV30 and TRBJ2-2, with D hard to call. The CDR3 consists of 13 residues. Trimming took off 4 bases at V and 5 bases at J, with 11 bases between the two ends. The germline gives CDR1 GTSNPN, CDR2 SVGIG (reference sequence). CDR3 protein: CAWTLTGTGELFF. The CDR3 bases are TGTGCCTGGACGCTCACTGGTACCGGGGAGCTGTTTTTT.

V usage is TRBV7-2 and J usage is TRBJ1-2; 12 bases line up with TRBD1. Germline assignment: CDR1 SGHTA and CDR2 FQGNSA. This CDR3 has 15 residues. Trimming at V came to 4 bases and at J to 7 bases, leaving 7 bases not matched to a gene. The CDR3 region has the DNA TGTGCCAGCAGCTCTTTCGGGACAGGGGGCCGTGGCTACACCTTC. Its translation: CASSSFGTGGRGYTF.

This clone has more than one count but fewer than ten. The rearrangement uses TRBV7-2 and TRBJ2-7, with 12 bases lining up with TRBD2. Germline V gene lookup returns CDR1 SGHTA and CDR2 FQGNSA. The CDR3 extends over 14 amino acids. The V gene end was trimmed by 1 base and the J gene end by 6 bases; junction bases not matched to a gene: 1. Here the CDR3 reads CASSLELAGGEQYF. CDR3 in DNA: TGTGCCAGCAGCTTAGAACTAGCGGGAGGCGAGCAGTACTTC.

The genes are TRBV18 and TRBJ2-1; TRBD1 matches 7 bases. The junction had 12 bases not matched to a gene; V was cut back by 5 bases and J by 5 bases. This CDR3 contains 16 residues. Germline lookup yields CDR1 KGHSH and CDR2 LQKENI. The CDR3 here is CASSAYQGGLNNEQFF. The CDR3 coding sequence is TGTGCCAGCTCAGCCTACCAAGGGGGCCTTAACAATGAGCAGTTCTTC.

The chain links TRBV14 to TRBJ2-6; 9 positions match TRBD1. Per germline, CDR1 SGHDN and CDR2 FVKESK. With 8 bases clipped from V and 6 bases from J, the junction kept 5 bases outside the gene matches. The CDR3 runs to 14 residues. CDR3 in amino acids: CASRGTGKANVLTF. For the CDR3, the DNA is TGTGCCAGCCGAGGGACAGGGAAGGCCAACGTCCTGACTTTC.

The V gene is TRBV11-1, the J gene TRBJ2-7; 10 bases line up with TRBD1. Germline V lookup: CDR1 SGHAT, CDR2 FQDESV (reference sequence). The CDR3 length is 15 residues. Trimming cost V 3 bases and J 4 bases; bases outside gene matches: 6. CDR3 residues: CASSFRDRGRYEQYF. DNA for the CDR3: TGTGCCAGCAGCTTTCGGGACAGGGGAAGGTACGAGCAGTACTTC.

The gene calls are TRBV18 and TRBJ2-7; TRBD2 agrees at 8 bases. The V segment lost 2 bases and the J segment 6 bases; nucleotides outside the gene matches: 9. Germline CDR1 reads KGHSH; CDR2 reads LQKENI. The CDR3 spans 15 residues. CDR3 in amino acids: CASSPRGTGGGEQYF. CDR3 DNA: TGTGCCAGCTCACCAAGAGGTACGGGAGGGGGCGAGCAGTACTTC.

This rearrangement joins TRBV21-1 to TRBJ2-1; the table's D call TRBD2 went unverified against the DNA. TRBV21-1 is labeled a pseudogene. The CDR3 consists of 15 residues. The CDR3 reads CASTGGLAGVHEQFF. CDR3 nucleotide sequence: TGTGCCAGCACGGGGGGACTAGCGGGAGTTCACGAGCAGTTCTTC.

V gene TRBV5-4 combines with J gene TRBJ2-1, with 8 bases matching TRBD2. The CDR3 length is 15 residues. V gave up 10 bases and J gave up 4 bases; unmatched junction bases: 13. Germline V CDR1 and CDR2: SGHNT, YYREEE (reference sequence). CDR3 sequence reads: CAGRVGAGEYNEQFF. DNA of the CDR3: TGTGCCGGCCGGGTAGGAGCGGGAGAGTACAATGAGCAGTTCTTC.

J is TRBJ1-1 and V is TRBV6-5; D remains ambiguous. The CDR3 is 15 amino acids. V gave up 6 bases and J gave up 4 bases, with 18 bases separating them. Germline loops: CDR1 MNHEY, CDR2 SVGAGI. CDR3: CASSPRRTAGTEAFF. The CDR3 nucleotides read TGTGCCAGCAGCCCTCGTCGGACGGCGGGCACTGAAGCTTTCTTT.

The chain joins TRBV9 to TRBJ1-1; 8 nucleotides agree with TRBD1. CDR3 length equals 16 residues. The V gene's germline CDR1 is SGDLS and CDR2 YYNGEE. V trimming: 0 bases; J trimming: 4 bases; junction bases outside the gene matches: 8. The CDR3 DNA sequence: TGTGCCAGCAGCGTAGCGGAACGACAGGGGATCACTGAAGCTTTCTTT. Protein sequence: CASSVAERQGITEAFF.

This clone was seen a handful of times. This sequence joins TRBV4-3 and TRBJ2-2; possible D gene TRBD2, 5 bases. Germline CDR1 and CDR2: LGHNA and YSLEER. Trimming left V 4 bases short and J 2 bases short, with 8 bases between. The CDR3 contains 14 residues. CDR3 sequence reads: CASSPRLNTGELFF. The CDR3 DNA is TGCGCCAGCAGCCCTCGACTAAACACCGGGGAGCTGTTTTTT.

The V call is TRBV2, the J call TRBJ2-2; D may be TRBD1 (5 bases). The CDR3 contains 13 residues. Germline lookup yields CDR1 SNHLY and CDR2 FYNNEI. Trimming removed 5 bases at V and 6 bases at J, with 10 bases between. The chain's CDR3 is CASSPTGSGELFF. Written as DNA, the CDR3 is TGTGCCAGCAGTCCTACAGGATCCGGGGAGCTGTTTTTT.

V gene TRBV6-5 combines with J gene TRBJ2-2; 10 bases agree with TRBD1. Germline V gene lookup returns CDR1 MNHEY and CDR2 SVGAGI. The CDR3 length is 15 residues. V lost 6 bases and J lost 3; bases outside the gene matches: 4. The CDR3 spells CASSRDRGYTGELFF. The CDR3 DNA sequence: TGTGCCAGCAGCCGGGACAGGGGTTACACCGGGGAGCTGTTTTTT.

The V gene is TRBV6-5, the J gene TRBJ1-5, with D perhaps matching TRBD1 (5 bases). Germline values: CDR1 MNHEY, CDR2 SVGAGI. The CDR3 covers 15 residues. Deletions cut 6 bases from V and 3 bases from J, with 15 bases between. The CDR3 spells CASRRGGVFNQPQHF. In DNA, the CDR3 is TGTGCCAGCAGACGGGGGGGGGTTTTCAATCAGCCCCAGCATTTT.

The V and J genes are TRBV30 and TRBJ2-1, with a weak D call TRBD2 (5 bases). The CDR3 runs 13 residues. Germline CDR1 is GTSNPN and CDR2 is SVGIG (reference sequence). With 1 base removed from V and 8 bases from J, the gap between germline ends came to 12 bases. Written as DNA, the CDR3 is TGTGCCTGGAGTGGACAACTAGGCGATGAGCAGTTCTTC. This sequence encodes CAWSGQLGDEQFF.

The table lists this clone with a few counts. J is TRBJ2-7 and V is TRBV5-1, with a weak D call TRBD1 (6 bases). Germline-derived CDR1 and CDR2 are SGHRS and YFSETQ. The CDR3 extends over 14 amino acids. The V gene lost 3 bases and the J gene lost 2 bases, with 12 bases spanning the gap. CDR3 region: CASSSQGGPYEQYF. CDR3 sequence (DNA): TGCGCCAGCAGCTCACAGGGTGGCCCCTACGAGCAGTACTTC.

The genes are TRBV11-3 and TRBJ2-3, with TRBD1 matching over 9 bases. V gave up 5 bases and J gave up 6 bases; unmatched junction bases: 3. Per the germline V gene, CDR1 is SGHNT and CDR2 is YENEEA. This CDR3 has 13 amino acids. The CDR3 loop is CASSGQGSDTQYF. The CDR3 DNA reads as TGTGCCAGCAGCGGACAGGGGTCGGATACGCAGTATTTT.

This chain connects TRBV5-4 to TRBJ1-1, with D possibly matching TRBD1 (6 bases). Germline CDR1 and CDR2: SGHNT and YYREEE (reference sequence). Trimming shortened V by 0 bases and J by 0 bases, and 15 bases separated the two germline ends. The CDR3 is 17 amino acids. CDR3 residues: CASSLGGPGPMNTEAFF. CDR3 DNA: TGTGCCAGCAGCTTGGGGGGGCCAGGGCCCATGAACACTGAAGCTTTCTTT.

This clone appeared a single time. This chain joins TRBV19 and TRBJ2-2; 8 bases match TRBD2. The CDR3 is 16 amino acids. V lost 1 base and J lost 7; bases outside the gene matches: 8. Germline CDR1 LNHDA, CDR2 SQIVND (reference sequence). The CDR3 nucleotides read TGTGCCAGTAGTATAGCAGGAGCGGGAGATGACGGGGAGCTGTTTTTT. Its translation is CASSIAGAGDDGELFF.

The table lists this clone with a few counts. This sequence joins TRBV30 and TRBJ2-4, with D perhaps TRBD1 (5 bases). Germline CDR1 reads GTSNPN; CDR2 reads SVGIG (reference sequence). The V end was cut by 0 bases, the J end by 6 bases, with 9 bases between. This CDR3 is 13 amino acids long. The CDR3 reads CAWSVGQGNIQYF. In DNA, the CDR3 is TGTGCCTGGAGTGTAGGGCAGGGAAACATTCAGTACTTC.

V usage is TRBV11-2 and J usage is TRBJ2-5; 8 bases map to TRBD2. CDR3 length: 16 amino acids. Germline CDR1 and CDR2: SGHAT and FQNNGV. V dropped 2 bases and J dropped 5; count of bases not matched to a gene: 10. Here the CDR3 DNA reads TGTGCCAGCAGCTTATCCAGCGGGGGAAACCGGGAGACCCAGTACTTC. It translates to CASSLSSGGNRETQYF.

This rearrangement joins TRBV5-1 to TRBJ2-5, with TRBD1 matching 9 bases. Unmatched junction bases numbered 16, after V lost 5 bases and J lost 2 bases. The CDR3 is made up of 18 amino acids. CDR1 SGHRS and CDR2 YFSETQ come from the germline V gene. This chain's CDR3 is CASSFQPPGTGYQETQYF. DNA of the CDR3: TGCGCCAGCAGTTTTCAGCCCCCCGGGACAGGGTATCAAGAGACCCAGTACTTC.

There are a few counts of this clone. The rearrangement uses TRBV5-1 and TRBJ1-6, with TRBD1 identical over 7 bases. Germline V gives CDR1 SGHRS, CDR2 YFSETQ. The ends lost 4 bases at V and 7 bases at J; junction bases unmatched: 8. This CDR3 has 15 amino acids. CDR3 DNA: TGCGCCAGCAGCCTGAACGCAGGGGGGAATTCACCCCTCCACTTT. It specifies CASSLNAGGNSPLHF.

The chain has TRBV27 and TRBJ2-5; 9 bases are shared with TRBD2. Germline CDR1 and CDR2: MNHEY and SMNVEV (reference sequence). The length of the CDR3 is 15 residues. V dropped 7 bases and J dropped 0; count of bases not matched to a gene: 6. The CDR3: CASNLSGRNQETQYF. The DNA for the CDR3 is TGTGCCAGCAACCTCAGCGGGAGGAACCAAGAGACCCAGTACTTC.

This clone was recorded once. The J gene is TRBJ2-5, the V gene TRBV2; TRBD2 matches 13 bases. CDR3 length equals 17 residues. After removal of 10 bases from V and 1 base from J, the junction contained 12 bases not matched to a gene. Germline CDR1 is SNHLY and CDR2 is FYNNEI. The CDR3 nucleotides are TGTGCCACGACGAAGGGACTAGCGGGAAATGGCCAAGAGACCCAGTACTTC. Its translation: CATTKGLAGNGQETQYF.

This clone was picked up one time. The V gene is TRBV2, the J gene TRBJ2-1; TRBD2 aligns across 10 bases. Germline CDR1 and CDR2: SNHLY and FYNNEI. The V and J ends lost 5 bases and 2 bases, in that order; junction bases with no gene match: 3. This CDR3 comprises 15 residues. The CDR3 nucleotides are TGTGCCAGCAGTCTTACTAGCGGGACCTACAATGAGCAGTTCTTC. It yields the protein CASSLTSGTYNEQFF.